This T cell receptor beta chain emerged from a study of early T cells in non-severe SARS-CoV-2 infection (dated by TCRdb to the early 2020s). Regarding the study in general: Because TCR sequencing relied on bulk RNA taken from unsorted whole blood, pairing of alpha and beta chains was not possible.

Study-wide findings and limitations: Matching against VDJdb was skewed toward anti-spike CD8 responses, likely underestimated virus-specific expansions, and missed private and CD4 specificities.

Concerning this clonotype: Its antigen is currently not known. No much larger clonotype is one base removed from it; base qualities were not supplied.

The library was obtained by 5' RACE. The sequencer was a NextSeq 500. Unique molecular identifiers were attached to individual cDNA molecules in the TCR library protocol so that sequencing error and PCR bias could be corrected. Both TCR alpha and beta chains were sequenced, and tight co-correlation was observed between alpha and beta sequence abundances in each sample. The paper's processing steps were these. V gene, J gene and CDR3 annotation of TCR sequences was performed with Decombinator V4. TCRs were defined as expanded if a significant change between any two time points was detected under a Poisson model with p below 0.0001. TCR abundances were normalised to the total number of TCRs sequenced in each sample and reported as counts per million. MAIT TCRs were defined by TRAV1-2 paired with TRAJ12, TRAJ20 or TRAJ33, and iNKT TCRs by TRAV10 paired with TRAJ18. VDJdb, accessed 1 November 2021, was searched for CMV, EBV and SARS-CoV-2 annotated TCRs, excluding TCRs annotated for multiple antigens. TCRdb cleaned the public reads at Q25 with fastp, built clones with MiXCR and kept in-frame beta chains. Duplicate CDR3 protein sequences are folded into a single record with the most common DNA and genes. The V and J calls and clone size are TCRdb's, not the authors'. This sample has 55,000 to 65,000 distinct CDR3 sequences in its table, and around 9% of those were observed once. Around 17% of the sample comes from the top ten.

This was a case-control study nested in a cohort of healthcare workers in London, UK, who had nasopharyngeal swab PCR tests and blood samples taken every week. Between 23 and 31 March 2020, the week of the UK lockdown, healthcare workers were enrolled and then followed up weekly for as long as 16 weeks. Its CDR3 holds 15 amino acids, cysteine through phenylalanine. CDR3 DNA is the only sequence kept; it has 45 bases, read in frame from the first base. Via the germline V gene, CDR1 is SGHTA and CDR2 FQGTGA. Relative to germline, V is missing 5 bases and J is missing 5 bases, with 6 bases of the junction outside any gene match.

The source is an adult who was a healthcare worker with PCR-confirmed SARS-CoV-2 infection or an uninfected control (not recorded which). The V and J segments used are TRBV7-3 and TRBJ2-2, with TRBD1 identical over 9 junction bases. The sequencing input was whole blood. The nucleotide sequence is TGTGCCAGCAGCCCCGGGACAGGGATTACCGGGGAGCTGTTTTTT. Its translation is CASSPGTGITGELFF. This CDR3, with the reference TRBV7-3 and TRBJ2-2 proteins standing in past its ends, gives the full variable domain GAGVSQTPSNKVTEKGKYVELRCDPISGHTALYWYRQSLGQGPEFLIYFQGTGAADDSGLPNDRFFAVRPEGSVSTLKIQRTERGDSAVYLCASSPGTGITGELFFGEGSRLTVL.